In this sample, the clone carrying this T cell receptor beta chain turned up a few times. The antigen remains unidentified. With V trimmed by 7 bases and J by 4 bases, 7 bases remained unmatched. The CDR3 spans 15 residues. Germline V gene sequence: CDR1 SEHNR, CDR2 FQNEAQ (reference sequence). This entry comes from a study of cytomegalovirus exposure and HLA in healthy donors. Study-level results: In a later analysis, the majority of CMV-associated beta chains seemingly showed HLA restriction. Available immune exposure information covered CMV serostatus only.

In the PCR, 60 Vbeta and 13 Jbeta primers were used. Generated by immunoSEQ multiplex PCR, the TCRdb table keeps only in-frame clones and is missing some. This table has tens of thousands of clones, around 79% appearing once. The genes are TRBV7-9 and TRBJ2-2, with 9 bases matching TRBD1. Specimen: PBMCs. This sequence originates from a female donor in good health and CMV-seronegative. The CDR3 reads CASTLGQGGTGELFF. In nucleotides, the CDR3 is TGTGCCAGCACCCTGGGACAGGGAGGCACCGGGGAGCTGTTTTTT. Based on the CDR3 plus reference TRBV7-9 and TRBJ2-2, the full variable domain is DTGVSQNPRHKITKRGQNVTFRCDPISEHNRLYWYRQTLGQGPEFLTYFQNEAQLEKSRLLSDRFSAERPKGSFSTLEIQRTEQGDSAMYLCASTLGQGGTGELFFGEGSRLTVL.